This entry describes one T cell receptor (beta chain). TCRdb's table, derived via immunoSEQ multiplex PCR, lists solely in-frame clones and lacks some. The sample has approximately 150,000 clones; around four fifths are singletons. This sample stems from a study of blood T cell repertoires in COVID-19. At the level of the study: Whether acute or convalescent, the COVID-19 samples came from the United States, Italy and Spain.

The length of the CDR3 is 14 residues. V was clipped by 1 base and J by 2 bases, with 9 bases between them. CDR1 and CDR2 from the germline V gene are MDHEN and SYDVKM. The V gene is TRBV28, the J gene TRBJ2-7, with D maybe TRBD1 (5 bases). Source material: PBMCs or T cells enriched from blood (not recorded which). This TCR derives from a man aged 35-49 years with acute COVID-19. CDR3 sequence reads: CASSLSQGPYEQYF. The CDR3 DNA follows: TGTGCCAGCAGTTTATCGCAGGGCCCCTACGAGCAGTACTTC.